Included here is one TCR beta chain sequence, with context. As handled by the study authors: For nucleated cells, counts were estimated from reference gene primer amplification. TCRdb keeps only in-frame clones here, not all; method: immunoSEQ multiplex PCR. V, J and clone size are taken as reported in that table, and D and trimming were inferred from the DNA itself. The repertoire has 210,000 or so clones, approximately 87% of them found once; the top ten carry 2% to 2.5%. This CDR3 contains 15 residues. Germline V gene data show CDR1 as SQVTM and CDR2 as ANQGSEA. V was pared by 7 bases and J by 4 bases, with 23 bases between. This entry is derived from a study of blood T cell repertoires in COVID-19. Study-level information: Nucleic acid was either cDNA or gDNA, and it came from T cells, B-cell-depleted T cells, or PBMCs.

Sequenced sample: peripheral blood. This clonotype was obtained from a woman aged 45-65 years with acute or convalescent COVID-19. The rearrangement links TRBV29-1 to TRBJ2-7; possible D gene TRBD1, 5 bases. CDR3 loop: CSALDPGHPSYEQYF. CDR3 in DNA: TGCAGCGCCCTAGATCCCGGACATCCTTCTTACGAGCAGTACTTC.